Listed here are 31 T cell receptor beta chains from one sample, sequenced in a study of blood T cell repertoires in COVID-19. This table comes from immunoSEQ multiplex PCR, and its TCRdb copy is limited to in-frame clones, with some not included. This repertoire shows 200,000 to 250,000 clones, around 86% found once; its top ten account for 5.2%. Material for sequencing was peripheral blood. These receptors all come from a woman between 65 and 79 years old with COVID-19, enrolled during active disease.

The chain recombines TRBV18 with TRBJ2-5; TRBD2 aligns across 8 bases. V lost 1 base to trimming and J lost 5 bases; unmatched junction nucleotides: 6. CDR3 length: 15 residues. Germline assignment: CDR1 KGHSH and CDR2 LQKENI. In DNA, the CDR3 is TGTGCCAGCTCACCACTCTTGCGGGAGGAGGAGACCCAGTACTTC. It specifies CASSPLLREEETQYF.

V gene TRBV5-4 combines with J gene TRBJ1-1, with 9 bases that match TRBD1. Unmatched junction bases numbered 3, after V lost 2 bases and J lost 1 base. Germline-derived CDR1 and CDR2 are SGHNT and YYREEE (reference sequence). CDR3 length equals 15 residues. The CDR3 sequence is CASSFDRGANTEAFF. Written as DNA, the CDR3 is TGTGCCAGCAGCTTTGACAGGGGGGCGAACACTGAAGCTTTCTTT.

CDR3 bases: TGTGCCAGCAGCCGGGACAGGGGTTCGGATACGCAGTATTTT. This gives the protein CASSRDRGSDTQYF. This chain links TRBV7-2 with TRBJ2-3; 10 bases match TRBD1. After removal of 5 bases from V and 6 bases from J, the junction contained 5 bases not matched to a gene. CDR1 and CDR2 (germline): SGHTA, FQGNSA. The CDR3 has 14 residues.

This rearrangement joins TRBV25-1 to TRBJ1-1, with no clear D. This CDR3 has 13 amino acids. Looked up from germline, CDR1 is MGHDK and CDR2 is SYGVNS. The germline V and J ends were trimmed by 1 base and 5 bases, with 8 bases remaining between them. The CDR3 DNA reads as TGTGCCAGCAGTGAATTAGCAAAGACTGAAGCTTTCTTT. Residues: CASSELAKTEAFF.

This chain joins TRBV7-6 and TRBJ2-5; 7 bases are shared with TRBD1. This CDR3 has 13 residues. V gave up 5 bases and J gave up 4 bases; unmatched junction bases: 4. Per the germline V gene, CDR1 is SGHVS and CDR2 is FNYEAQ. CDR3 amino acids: CASSRGPGETQYF. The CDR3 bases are TGTGCCAGCAGCAGGGGGCCGGGAGAGACCCAGTACTTC. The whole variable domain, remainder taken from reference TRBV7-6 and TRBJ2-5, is GAGVSQSPRYKVTKRGQDVALRCDPISGHVSLYWYRQALGQGPEFLTYFNYEAQQDKSGLPNDRFSAERPEGSISTLTIQRTEQRDSAMYRCASSRGPGETQYFGPGTRLLVL.

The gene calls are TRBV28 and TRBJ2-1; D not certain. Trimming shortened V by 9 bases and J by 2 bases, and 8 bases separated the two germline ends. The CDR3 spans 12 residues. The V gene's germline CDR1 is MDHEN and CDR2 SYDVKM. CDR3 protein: CASRKTYNEQFF. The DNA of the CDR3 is TGTGCCAGTAGAAAAACCTACAATGAGCAGTTCTTC.

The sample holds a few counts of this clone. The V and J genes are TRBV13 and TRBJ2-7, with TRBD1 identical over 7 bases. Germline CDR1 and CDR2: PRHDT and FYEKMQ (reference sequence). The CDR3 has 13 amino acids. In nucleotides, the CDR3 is TGTGAAAGACAGGGACCAAGGCCCTACGAGCAGTACTTC. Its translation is CERQGPRPYEQYF.

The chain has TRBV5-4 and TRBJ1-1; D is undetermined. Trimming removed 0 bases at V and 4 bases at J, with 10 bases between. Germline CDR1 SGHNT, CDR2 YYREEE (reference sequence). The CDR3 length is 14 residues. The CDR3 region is CASSLGRVGTEAFF. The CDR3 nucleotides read TGTGCCAGCAGCTTGGGACGGGTGGGCACTGAAGCTTTCTTT.

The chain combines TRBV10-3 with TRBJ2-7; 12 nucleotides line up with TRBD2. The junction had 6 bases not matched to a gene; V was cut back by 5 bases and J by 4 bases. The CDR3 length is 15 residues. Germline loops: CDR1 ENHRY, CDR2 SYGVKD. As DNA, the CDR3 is TGTGCCATCAGTTTACTAGCGGGGGGTTCTTACGAGCAGTACTTC. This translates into CAISLLAGGSYEQYF.

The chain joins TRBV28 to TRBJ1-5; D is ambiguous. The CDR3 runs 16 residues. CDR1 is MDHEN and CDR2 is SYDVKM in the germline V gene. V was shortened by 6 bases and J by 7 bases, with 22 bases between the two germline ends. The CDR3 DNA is TGTGCCAGCAGCTCCCTATCGGGGAGGAAGGGACAGCCCCAGCATTTT. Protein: CASSSLSGRKGQPQHF.

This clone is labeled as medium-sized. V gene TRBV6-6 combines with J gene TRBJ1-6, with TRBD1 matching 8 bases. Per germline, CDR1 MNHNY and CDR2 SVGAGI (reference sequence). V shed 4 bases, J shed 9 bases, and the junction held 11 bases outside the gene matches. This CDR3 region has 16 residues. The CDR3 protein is CASSSQDRVQGSPLHF. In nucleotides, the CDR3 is TGTGCCAGCAGTTCCCAGGACAGGGTTCAAGGTTCACCCCTCCACTTT.

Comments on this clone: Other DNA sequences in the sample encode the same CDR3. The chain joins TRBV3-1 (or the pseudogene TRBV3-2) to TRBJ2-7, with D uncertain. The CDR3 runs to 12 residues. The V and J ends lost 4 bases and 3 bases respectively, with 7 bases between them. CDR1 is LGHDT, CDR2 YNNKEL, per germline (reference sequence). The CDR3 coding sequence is TGTGCCAGCAGCCCCCGAGGCTACGAGCAGTACTTC. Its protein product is CASSPRGYEQYF.

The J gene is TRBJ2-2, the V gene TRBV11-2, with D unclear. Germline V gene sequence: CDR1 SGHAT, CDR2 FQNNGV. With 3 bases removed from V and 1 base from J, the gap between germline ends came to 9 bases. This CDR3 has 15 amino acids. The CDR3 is CASSLSFLNTGELFF. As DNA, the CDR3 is TGTGCCAGCAGCTTGTCTTTTCTGAACACCGGGGAGCTGTTTTTT.

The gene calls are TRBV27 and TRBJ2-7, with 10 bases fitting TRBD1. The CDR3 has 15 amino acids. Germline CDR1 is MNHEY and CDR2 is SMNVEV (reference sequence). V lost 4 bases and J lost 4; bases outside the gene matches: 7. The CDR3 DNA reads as TGTGCCAGCAGTTCACCGCGGGGACAGGGGTACGAGCAGTACTTC. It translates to CASSSPRGQGYEQYF.

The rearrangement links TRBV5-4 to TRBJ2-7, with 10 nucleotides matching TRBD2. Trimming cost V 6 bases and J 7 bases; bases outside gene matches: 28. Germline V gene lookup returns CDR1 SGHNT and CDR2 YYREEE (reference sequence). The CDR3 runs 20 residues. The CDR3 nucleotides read TGTGCCAGCAACAAGCGGGTTCCAGGGTTTTCTAGCGGGAGACTGGGGGAGCAGTACTTC. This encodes CASNKRVPGFSSGRLGEQYF.

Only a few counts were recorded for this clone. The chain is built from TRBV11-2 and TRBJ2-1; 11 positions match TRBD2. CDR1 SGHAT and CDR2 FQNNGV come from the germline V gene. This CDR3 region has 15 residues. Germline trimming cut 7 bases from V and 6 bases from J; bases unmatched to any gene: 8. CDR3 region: CASTQGTSGLNEQFF. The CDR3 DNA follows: TGTGCCAGCACACAGGGGACTAGCGGTCTCAATGAGCAGTTCTTC.

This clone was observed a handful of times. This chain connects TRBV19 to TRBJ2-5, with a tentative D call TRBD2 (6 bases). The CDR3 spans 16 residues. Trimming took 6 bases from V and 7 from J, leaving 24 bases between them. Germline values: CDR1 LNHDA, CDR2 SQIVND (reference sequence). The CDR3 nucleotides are TGTGCCAGTAGCCACCCGGGACTTCCTCGCCCGGGGACCCAGTACTTC. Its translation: CASSHPGLPRPGTQYF. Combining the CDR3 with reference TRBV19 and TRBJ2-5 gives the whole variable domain DGGITQSPKYLFRKEGQNVTLSCEQNLNHDAMYWYRQDPGQGLRLIYYSQIVNDFQKGDIAEGYSVSREKKESFPLTVTSAQKNPTAFYLCASSHPGLPRPGTQYFGPGTRLLVL.

CDR3 sequence reads: CASGRNRETKNIQYF. The CDR3 coding sequence is TGTGCCAGCGGACGAAACAGGGAAACCAAAAACATTCAGTACTTC. The gene calls are TRBV28 and TRBJ2-4; TRBD1 might be the D (6 bases). The V gene's germline CDR1 is MDHEN and CDR2 SYDVKM. Trimming took off 8 bases at V and 2 bases at J, with 16 bases between the two ends. The CDR3 loop spans 15 amino acids.

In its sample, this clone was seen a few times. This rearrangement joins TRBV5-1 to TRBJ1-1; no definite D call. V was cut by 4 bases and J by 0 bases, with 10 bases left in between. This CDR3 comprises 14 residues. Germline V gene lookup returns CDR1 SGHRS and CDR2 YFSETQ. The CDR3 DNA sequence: TGCGCCAGCAGCAGAGGAGATATGAACACTGAAGCTTTCTTT. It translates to CASSRGDMNTEAFF.

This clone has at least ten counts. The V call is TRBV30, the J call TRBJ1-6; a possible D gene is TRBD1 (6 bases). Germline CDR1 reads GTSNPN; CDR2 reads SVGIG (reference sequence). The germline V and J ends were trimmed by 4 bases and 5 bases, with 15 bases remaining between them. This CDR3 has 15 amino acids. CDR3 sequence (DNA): TGTGCCTGGAAAGTGACACAGGGACATAATTCACCCCTCCACTTT. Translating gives CAWKVTQGHNSPLHF.

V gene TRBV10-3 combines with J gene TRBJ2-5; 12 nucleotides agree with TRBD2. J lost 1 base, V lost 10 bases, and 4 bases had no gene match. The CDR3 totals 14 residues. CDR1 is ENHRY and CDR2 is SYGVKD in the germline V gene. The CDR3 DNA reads TGTGCCACCCGACTAGCGGGAGTCCAAGAGACCCAGTACTTC. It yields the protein CATRLAGVQETQYF.

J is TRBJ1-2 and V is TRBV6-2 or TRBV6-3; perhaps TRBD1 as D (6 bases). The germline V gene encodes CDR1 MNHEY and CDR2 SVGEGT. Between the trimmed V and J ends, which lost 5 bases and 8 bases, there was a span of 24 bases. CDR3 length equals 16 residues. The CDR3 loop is CASSEIDRKRGEGYTF. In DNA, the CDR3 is TGTGCCAGCAGTGAGATCGACAGGAAACGGGGGGAAGGCTACACCTTC.

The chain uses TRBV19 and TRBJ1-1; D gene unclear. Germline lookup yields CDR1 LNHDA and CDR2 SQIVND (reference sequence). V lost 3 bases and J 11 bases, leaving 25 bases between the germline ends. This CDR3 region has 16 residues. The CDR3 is CASSIWYGSSMTRAFF. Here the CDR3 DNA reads TGTGCCAGTAGTATTTGGTACGGCAGCTCCATGACAAGGGCTTTCTTT.

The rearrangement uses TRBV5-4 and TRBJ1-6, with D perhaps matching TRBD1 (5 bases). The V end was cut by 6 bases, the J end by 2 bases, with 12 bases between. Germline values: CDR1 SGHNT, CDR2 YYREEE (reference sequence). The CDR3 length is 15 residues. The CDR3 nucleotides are TGTGCCAGCACCTCGCAACAGGCCTATAATTCACCCCTCCACTTT. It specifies CASTSQQAYNSPLHF.

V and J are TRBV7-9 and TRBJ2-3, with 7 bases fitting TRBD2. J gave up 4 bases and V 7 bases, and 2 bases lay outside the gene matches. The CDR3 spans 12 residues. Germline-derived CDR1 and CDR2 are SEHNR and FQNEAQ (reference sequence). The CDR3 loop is CASTRGADTQYF. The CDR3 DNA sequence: TGTGCCAGCACCCGGGGGGCAGATACGCAGTATTTT.

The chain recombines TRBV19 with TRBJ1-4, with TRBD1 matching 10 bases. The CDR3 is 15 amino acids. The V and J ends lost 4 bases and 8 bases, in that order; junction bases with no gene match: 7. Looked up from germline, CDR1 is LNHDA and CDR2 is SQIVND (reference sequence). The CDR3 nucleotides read TGTGCCAGTAGTAGAACCGGGACAGGGGAAGAAAAACTGTTTTTT. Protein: CASSRTGTGEEKLFF. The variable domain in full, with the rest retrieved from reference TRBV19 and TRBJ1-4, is DGGITQSPKYLFRKEGQNVTLSCEQNLNHDAMYWYRQDPGQGLRLIYYSQIVNDFQKGDIAEGYSVSREKKESFPLTVTSAQKNPTAFYLCASSRTGTGEEKLFFGSGTQLSVL.

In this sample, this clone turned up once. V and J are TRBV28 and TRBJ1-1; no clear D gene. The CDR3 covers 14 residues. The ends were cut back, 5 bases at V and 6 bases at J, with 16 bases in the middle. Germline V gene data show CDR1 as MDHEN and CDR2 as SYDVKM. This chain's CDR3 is CASSPPSRPAEAFF. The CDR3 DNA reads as TGTGCCAGCAGTCCTCCGTCCCGCCCGGCTGAAGCTTTCTTT.

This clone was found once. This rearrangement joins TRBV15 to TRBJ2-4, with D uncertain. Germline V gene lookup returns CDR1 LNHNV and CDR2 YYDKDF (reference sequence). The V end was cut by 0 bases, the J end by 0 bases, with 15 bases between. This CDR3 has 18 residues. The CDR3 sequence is CATSRDESVSLAKNIQYF. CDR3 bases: TGTGCCACCAGCAGAGATGAATCGGTTTCTCTAGCCAAAAACATTCAGTACTTC.

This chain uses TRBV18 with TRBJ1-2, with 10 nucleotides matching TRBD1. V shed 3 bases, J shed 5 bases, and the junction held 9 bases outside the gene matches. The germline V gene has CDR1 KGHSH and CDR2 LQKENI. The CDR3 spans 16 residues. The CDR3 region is CASSPLGQGELYGYTF. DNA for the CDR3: TGTGCCAGCTCACCCCTCGGACAGGGGGAACTTTATGGCTACACCTTC.

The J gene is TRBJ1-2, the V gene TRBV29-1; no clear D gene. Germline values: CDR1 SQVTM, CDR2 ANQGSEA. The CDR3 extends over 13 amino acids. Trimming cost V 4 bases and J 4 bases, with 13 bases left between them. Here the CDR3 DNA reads TGCAGCGTTGGAAGCAGACTACCCTATGGCTACACCTTC. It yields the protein CSVGSRLPYGYTF.

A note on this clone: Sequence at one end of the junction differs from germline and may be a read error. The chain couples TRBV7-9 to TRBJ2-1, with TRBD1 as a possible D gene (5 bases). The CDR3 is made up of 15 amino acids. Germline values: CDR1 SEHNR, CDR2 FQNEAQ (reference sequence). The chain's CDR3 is CASSPPVGAYNEQFF. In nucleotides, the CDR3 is TGTGCCAGCAGCCCCCCGGTTGGGGCCTATAATGAGCAGTTCTTC.